This passage covers 18 T cell receptor beta chains from one sample sequenced in a study of blood T cell repertoires in COVID-19. TCRdb's copy holds only in-frame clones and misses some; the assay was immunoSEQ multiplex PCR. The sample has about 670,000 clones, 80% to 90% seen once. The specimen was peripheral blood. Receptor source: a woman younger than 30 with acute or convalescent COVID-19.

This sequence joins TRBV2 and TRBJ2-7; TRBD2 is a possible D gene (6 bases). The V gene lost 11 bases and the J gene lost 0 bases, with 17 bases spanning the gap. Germline lookup yields CDR1 SNHLY and CDR2 FYNNEI. The CDR3 length is 14 residues. CDR3: CAAWRGFSSYEQYF. For the CDR3, the DNA is TGTGCCGCTTGGCGGGGCTTTAGCTCCTACGAGCAGTACTTC.

The chain links TRBV5-4 to TRBJ1-1; a weak D match, TRBD1 (6 bases). The CDR3 is made up of 17 amino acids. Looked up from germline, CDR1 is SGHNT and CDR2 is YYREEE (reference sequence). V dropped 0 bases and J dropped 4 bases, with 19 bases sitting between them. The CDR3: CASSLGGGVRGGTEAFF. CDR3 DNA: TGTGCCAGCAGCTTGGGTGGTGGAGTAAGGGGGGGCACTGAAGCTTTCTTT.

The chain carries TRBV5-1 and TRBJ2-7; D might be TRBD1 (5 bases). The V gene's germline CDR1 is SGHRS and CDR2 YFSETQ. V was shortened by 0 bases and J by 2 bases, with 12 bases between the two germline ends. The CDR3 is 15 residues long. CDR3 DNA: TGCGCCAGCAGCTTGGTGACAGCTACCCCCTACGAGCAGTACTTC. Translation: CASSLVTATPYEQYF.

This clone has only one observation. This chain connects TRBV3-1 (or the pseudogene TRBV3-2) to TRBJ2-5, with 8 bases aligning to TRBD2. The trim removed 5 bases at V and 4 bases at J, leaving 6 bases unmatched. Germline lookup yields CDR1 LGHDT and CDR2 YNNKEL (reference sequence). The CDR3 is 14 amino acids. The CDR3 sequence is CASSWGLVGETQYF. CDR3 DNA: TGTGCCAGCAGCTGGGGACTAGTCGGAGAGACCCAGTACTTC.

This rearrangement joins TRBV7-6 to TRBJ2-7; TRBD2 aligns across 8 bases. The CDR3 spans 15 residues. Germline CDR1 SGHVS, CDR2 FNYEAQ. The trim removed 2 bases at V and 7 bases at J, leaving 10 bases unmatched. The CDR3 DNA sequence: TGTGCCAGCAGCTTACGGGGACTAGGTTTTTTAGAGCAGTACTTC. Protein: CASSLRGLGFLEQYF.

This clone was counted once. This rearrangement joins TRBV15 to TRBJ2-7; TRBD2 might be the D (6 bases). CDR1 is LNHNV and CDR2 is YYDKDF in the germline V gene (reference sequence). Trimming removed 0 bases from V and 6 bases from J, with 12 bases in between. The CDR3 is 14 amino acids. The CDR3 region has the DNA TGTGCCACCAGCAGAGAACGTCAGGGAGGCGAGCAGTACTTC. It specifies CATSRERQGGEQYF.

The rearrangement joins TRBV27 to TRBJ1-1; D remains ambiguous. The germline V gene has CDR1 MNHEY and CDR2 SMNVEV (reference sequence). The V and J ends lost 6 bases and 2 bases respectively, with 13 bases between them. The CDR3 sequence is 14 residues long. Written as DNA, the CDR3 is TGTGCCAGCAGGAATATAAGAGATAACACTGAAGCTTTCTTT. Encoded protein: CASRNIRDNTEAFF.

The chain has TRBV2 and TRBJ1-2, with 7 positions matching TRBD1. Germline lookup yields CDR1 SNHLY and CDR2 FYNNEI. J lost 1 base, V lost 4 bases, and 6 bases had no gene match. The CDR3 has 15 residues. CDR3 nucleotides: TGTGCCAGCAGTGCGTACAGGGGAGATAACTATGGCTACACCTTC. It is translated as CASSAYRGDNYGYTF.

The chain carries TRBV11-3 and TRBJ1-2, with D possibly TRBD1 on 5 matching bases. This CDR3 spans 17 amino acids. V was trimmed by 3 bases and J by 6 bases, leaving 23 bases between them. Germline V lookup: CDR1 SGHNT, CDR2 YENEEA. The CDR3 nucleotides are TGTGCCAGCAGCTTTCGACAGCGCCCTAGCGTTGACAATGGCTACACCTTC. Its protein product is CASSFRQRPSVDNGYTF.

This sequence joins TRBV7-6 and TRBJ2-3, with a possible D match to TRBD2 (6 bases). The ends were cut back, 3 bases at V and 1 base at J, with 11 bases in the middle. The CDR3 sequence is 15 residues long. CDR1 is SGHVS and CDR2 is FNYEAQ in the germline V gene. CDR3 amino acids: CASSFGGDGTDTQYF. The CDR3 DNA reads TGTGCCAGCAGCTTTGGCGGGGACGGCACAGATACGCAGTATTTT.

The chain employs TRBV19 and TRBJ1-4, with D possibly matching TRBD1 (5 bases). This CDR3 region has 16 residues. The germline V gene has CDR1 LNHDA and CDR2 SQIVND (reference sequence). Trimming removed 1 base from V and 0 bases from J, with 9 bases in between. CDR3 loop: CASSIVGGATNEKLFF. The CDR3 DNA follows: TGTGCCAGTAGTATAGTAGGAGGGGCAACTAATGAAAAACTGTTTTTT.

This clone was observed a few times. Other nucleotide sequences in the sample specify the same CDR3. This chain uses TRBV5-1 with TRBJ2-1; D remains unclear. The germline V gene encodes CDR1 SGHRS and CDR2 YFSETQ. The V end lost 2 bases, the J end lost 9 bases, and 6 bases lay between the germline ends. The CDR3 sequence is 11 residues long. This CDR3 is CASSLSGEQFF. CDR3 sequence (DNA): TGCGCCAGCAGCTTATCGGGTGAGCAGTTCTTC.

The rearrangement joins TRBV10-3 to TRBJ1-2; perhaps TRBD1 as D (6 bases). In germline, CDR1 is ENHRY, CDR2 SYGVKD. This CDR3 has 15 residues. The V and J ends lost 3 bases and 7 bases respectively, with 18 bases between them. The CDR3 reads CAISDTGGQGGGYTF. CDR3 DNA sequence: TGTGCCATCAGTGATACCGGGGGGCAGGGAGGTGGCTACACCTTC.

The chain carries TRBV6-1 and TRBJ2-7, with 7 bases lining up with TRBD2. This CDR3 region has 14 residues. V lost 1 base and J lost 5; bases outside the gene matches: 5. The V gene's germline CDR1 is MNHNS and CDR2 SASEGT. CDR3 residues: CASSEGGGEDEQYF. In nucleotides, the CDR3 is TGTGCCAGCAGTGAAGGGGGAGGGGAAGACGAGCAGTACTTC.

The chain combines TRBV11-2 with TRBJ2-6; D remains unclear. V lost 5 bases and J 1 base, leaving 9 bases between the germline ends. In germline, CDR1 is SGHAT, CDR2 FQNNGV. This CDR3 has 15 residues. The CDR3 is CASSPGQSGANVLTF. In DNA form, the CDR3 reads TGTGCCAGCAGCCCGGGTCAGTCTGGGGCCAACGTCCTGACTTTC.

This chain uses TRBV5-4 with TRBJ1-5; no clear D. This CDR3 region has 13 residues. The germline CDR1 and CDR2 sequences are SGHNT and YYREEE (reference sequence). With 4 bases removed from V and 9 bases from J, the gap between germline ends came to 14 bases. CDR3 sequence (DNA): TGTGCCAGCAGCCTCGGAGTAGTGGGGCCCCAGCATTTT. This codes for CASSLGVVGPQHF. Based on the CDR3 plus reference TRBV5-4 and TRBJ1-5, the full variable domain is ETGVTQSPTHLIKTRGQQVTLRCSSQSGHNTVSWYQQALGQGPQFIFQYYREEENGRGNFPPRFSGLQFPNYSSELNVNALELDDSALYLCASSLGVVGPQHFGDGTRLSIL.

The chain is built from TRBV25-1 and TRBJ1-3, with D unresolved. V lost 6 bases and J 0 bases, leaving 6 bases between the germline ends. Germline CDR1 reads MGHDK; CDR2 reads SYGVNS. The CDR3 consists of 13 residues. CDR3 region: CASRHLSGNTIYF. CDR3 nucleotides: TGTGCCAGCAGACACCTCTCTGGAAACACCATATATTTT.

The V and J genes are TRBV9 and TRBJ2-3, with 10 bases lining up with TRBD2. Per germline, CDR1 SGDLS and CDR2 YYNGEE. The CDR3 is 17 residues long. Trimming removed 0 bases from V and 2 bases from J; junction bases left unmatched: 6. DNA for the CDR3: TGTGCCAGCAGCGTAGTGGAGACTAGCGGGTACACAGATACGCAGTATTTT. It is translated as CASSVVETSGYTDTQYF.